This T cell receptor (beta chain) was observed in a study of cytomegalovirus exposure and HLA in healthy donors. Comments on this clone: Its antigen is as yet unknown.

The PCR ran on 60 Vbeta and 13 Jbeta primers. The method was immunoSEQ multiplex PCR; TCRdb's version includes in-frame clones alone and lacks a portion of them. Its listing shows 130,000 or so clones. General observations from the study: Some segments of the V type, notably TRBV6-2 and TRBV6-3, were excluded as indistinguishable.

Germline V gives CDR1 MNHEY, CDR2 SMNVEV (reference sequence). The V segment lost 7 bases and the J segment 4 bases; nucleotides outside the gene matches: 7. This CDR3 has 13 residues. The sample comprised PBMCs. This chain joins TRBV27 and TRBJ2-7; the match to TRBD1 covers 7 bases. This sequence originates from an older woman in good health and CMV-seronegative. The CDR3 reads CASTRGGQYEQYF. The CDR3 DNA reads TGTGCCAGCACGCGAGGGGGCCAGTACGAGCAGTACTTC.